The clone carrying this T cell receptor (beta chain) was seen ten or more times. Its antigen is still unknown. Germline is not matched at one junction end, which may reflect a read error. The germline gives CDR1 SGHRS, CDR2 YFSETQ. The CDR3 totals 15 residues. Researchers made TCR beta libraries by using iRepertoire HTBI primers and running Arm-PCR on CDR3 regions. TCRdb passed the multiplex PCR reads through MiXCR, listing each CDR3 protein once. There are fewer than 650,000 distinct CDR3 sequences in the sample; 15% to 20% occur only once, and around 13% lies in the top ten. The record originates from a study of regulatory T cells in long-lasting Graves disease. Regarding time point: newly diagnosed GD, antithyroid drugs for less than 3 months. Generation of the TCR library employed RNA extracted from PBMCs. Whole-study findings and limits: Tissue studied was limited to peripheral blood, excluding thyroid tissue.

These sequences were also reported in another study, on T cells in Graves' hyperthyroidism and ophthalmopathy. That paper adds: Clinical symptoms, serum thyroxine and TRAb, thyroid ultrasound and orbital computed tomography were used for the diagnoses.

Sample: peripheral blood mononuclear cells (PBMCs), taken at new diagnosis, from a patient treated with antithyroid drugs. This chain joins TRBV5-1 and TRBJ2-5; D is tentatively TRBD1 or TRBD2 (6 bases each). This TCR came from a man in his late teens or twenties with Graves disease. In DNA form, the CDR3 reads TGTGCCAGCAGCTTGGAGGGGGGAGGCGGAGAGACCCAGTACTTC. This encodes CASSLEGGGGETQYF.